This is a list of T cell receptor beta chains from one sample in a study of beta chain features in type 1 diabetes. The table came from immunoSEQ multiplex PCR; TCRdb's copy has only in-frame clones and leaves some out. The sample lists almost 350,000 clones, approximately 9.7% occurring once. Sequencing was done on a sample of central memory CD4+ T cells from blood. These receptor sequences come from a man younger than 40 with type 1 diabetes. Each CDR3 is given with its conserved first and last residue. A D gene is named only where the DNA matches it firmly. Not all rows give a size; the values are once, few, many and, for expanded clones, a class.

J,size,V,D,DNA,CDR3
TRBJ1-2,few,TRBV9,-,TGTGCCAGCAGCGTAGCTAGGCAGGCCGCATATGGCTACACCTTC,CASSVARQAAYGYTF
TRBJ2-3,few,TRBV2,-,TGTGCCAGCAGTGAGCCCTTCCCAGATACGCAGTATTTT,CASSEPFPDTQYF
TRBJ2-2,-,TRBV5-1,-,TGCGCCAGCAGCTCTACGCGCCTCAGACTAGACCCCACCGGGGAGCTGTTTTTT,CASSSTRLRLDPTGELFF
TRBJ2-5,few,TRBV5-6,-,TGTGCCAGCAGTAATGTCTTGGCAGGGACCGGAGAGACCCAGTACTTC,CASSNVLAGTGETQYF
TRBJ2-3,few,TRBV7-8,-,TGTGCCAGCAGCTTAGCGACTTATTCCACAGATACGCAGTATTTT,CASSLATYSTDTQYF
TRBJ2-3,-,TRBV9,-,TGTGCCAGCAGCCCTCGGCCGGGCGGGACAGATACGCAGTATTTT,CASSPRPGGTDTQYF
TRBJ1-3,few,TRBV23-1,-,TGCGCCAGCAGATACAGGTGGCACTCTGGAAACACCATATATTTT,CASRYRWHSGNTIYF
TRBJ1-5,-,TRBV5-6,-,TGTGCCAGCAGCTTGGGCCCAGTGGGCAATCAGCCCCAGCATTTT,CASSLGPVGNQPQHF
TRBJ1-5,few,TRBV2,-,TGTGCCAGCAGTCGGACAGCGATTAATCAGCCCCAGCATTTT,CASSRTAINQPQHF
TRBJ1-1,-,TRBV6-1,-,TGTGCCAGCAAATTAGGGTTCGCTGAAGCTTTCTTT,CASKLGFAEAFF
TRBJ2-1,few,TRBV6-1,-,TGTGCCAGCATTCCCTTCCCCCAGTTCAACAATGAGCAGTTCTTC,CASIPFPQFNNEQFF
TRBJ2-3,many,TRBV21-1,-,TGTGCCAGCACCAGGGTTCAGGATACGCAGTATTTT,CASTRVQDTQYF
TRBJ1-1,-,TRBV5-1,-,TGCGCCAGCAGCTTGGGGACAGCCCCGGGCACTGAAGCTTTCTTT,CASSLGTAPGTEAFF